What follows are 23 T cell receptor beta chains derived from one specimen sequenced in a study of T cell responses to AZD1222 COVID-19 vaccine. Profiling relied on immunoSEQ multiplex PCR, and the TCRdb table lists in-frame clones only, not all of them. Here the sample spans 46,000 or so clones, over 60% being singletons. The starting material was peripheral blood, obtained on day 0 of AZD1222 vaccination. The receptors come from an adult in good health.

V usage is TRBV4-1 and J usage is TRBJ2-3; D not resolved. Germline V lookup: CDR1 MGHRA, CDR2 YSYEKL. V was trimmed by 0 bases and J by 2 bases, leaving 9 bases between them. CDR3 length: 15 residues. The CDR3 sequence is CASSQDGTYTDTQYF. The CDR3, as DNA: TGCGCCAGCAGCCAAGATGGCACCTACACAGATACGCAGTATTTT.

CDR3 sequence: CASRIADRRSEKLFF. The DNA for the CDR3 is TGTGCCAGCCGAATCGCGGACAGGAGAAGCGAAAAACTGTTTTTT. V usage is TRBV6-5 and J usage is TRBJ1-4, with TRBD1 matching over 7 bases. Trimming at V came to 8 bases and at J to 8 bases, leaving 14 bases not matched to a gene. Germline CDR1 reads MNHEY; CDR2 reads SVGAGI. The CDR3 covers 15 residues.

V and J are TRBV15 and TRBJ2-7, with D perhaps matching TRBD1 (5 bases). Germline V gives CDR1 LNHNV, CDR2 YYDKDF (reference sequence). V lost 2 bases, J lost 3 bases, and 5 bases lay in between. The CDR3 has 12 amino acids. Here the CDR3 DNA reads TGTGCCACCAGCAGACAGGGCTACGAGCAGTACTTC. Translating it yields CATSRQGYEQYF.

In its sample, this clone was seen once. The chain joins TRBV19 to TRBJ1-3, with D unresolved. Trimming took 9 bases from V and 0 from J, leaving 12 bases between them. CDR1 and CDR2 from the germline V gene are LNHDA and SQIVND (reference sequence). CDR3 length equals 14 residues. The CDR3 sequence: CASRSGASGNTIYF. The CDR3 bases are TGTGCCAGCCGCTCGGGTGCCTCTGGAAACACCATATATTTT. Complete variable domain (other parts from reference TRBV19 and TRBJ1-3): DGGITQSPKYLFRKEGQNVTLSCEQNLNHDAMYWYRQDPGQGLRLIYYSQIVNDFQKGDIAEGYSVSREKKESFPLTVTSAQKNPTAFYLCASRSGASGNTIYFGEGSWLTVV.

The J gene is TRBJ1-2, the V gene TRBV30; 11 bases map to TRBD1. The length of the CDR3 is 15 residues. From germline, CDR1 is GTSNPN and CDR2 SVGIG (reference sequence). The ends lost 0 bases at V and 4 bases at J; junction bases unmatched: 4. The CDR3 reads CAWSVWTGGIYGYTF. The CDR3, as DNA: TGTGCCTGGAGTGTGTGGACAGGGGGCATCTATGGCTACACCTTC.

To note about this clone: Other DNA sequences in this sample translate to the same CDR3. J is TRBJ1-1 and V is TRBV7-9; possibly TRBD1 for D (5 bases). V lost 2 bases and J lost 4, with 8 bases in between. Germline V gene data show CDR1 as SEHNR and CDR2 as FQNEAQ (reference sequence). This CDR3 region has 13 residues. The CDR3 reads CASSLQGGTEAFF. CDR3 coding DNA: TGTGCCAGCAGCTTACAGGGCGGCACTGAAGCTTTCTTT.

The rearrangement uses TRBV5-4 and TRBJ2-7; TRBD1 matches at 7 bases. Germline-derived CDR1 and CDR2 are SGHNT and YYREEE (reference sequence). Unmatched junction bases numbered 7, after V lost 2 bases and J lost 2 bases. This CDR3 comprises 15 residues. The CDR3 is CASSFMAGGTYEQYF. The CDR3, as DNA: TGTGCCAGCAGCTTTATGGCAGGGGGAACCTACGAGCAGTACTTC.

The chain employs TRBV5-1 and TRBJ2-2; D not certain. The CDR3 length is 15 residues. From germline, CDR1 is SGHRS and CDR2 YFSETQ. The V and J ends lost 0 bases and 0 bases respectively, with 6 bases between them. The CDR3 bases are TGCGCCAGCAGCTTGGGCGCCTCGAACACCGGGGAGCTGTTTTTT. It translates to CASSLGASNTGELFF.

The rearrangement joins TRBV15 to TRBJ1-2, with D possibly TRBD1 on 6 matching bases. Trimming pared 0 bases from V and 8 bases from J, leaving 22 bases between. Germline V gene lookup returns CDR1 LNHNV and CDR2 YYDKDF (reference sequence). The CDR3 is made up of 17 amino acids. CDR3 in amino acids: CATSRESSTDRIEGYTF. Written as DNA, the CDR3 is TGTGCCACCAGCAGAGAAAGCTCTACAGACAGGATTGAAGGCTACACCTTC.

The genes are TRBV6-5 and TRBJ1-4; 7 bases fit TRBD1. V lost 6 bases to trimming and J lost 6 bases; unmatched junction nucleotides: 7. The CDR3 is made up of 14 amino acids. Germline CDR1 reads MNHEY; CDR2 reads SVGAGI. The DNA for the CDR3 is TGTGCCAGCAGCCGCGACAGGGCCTATGAAAAACTGTTTTTT. This codes for CASSRDRAYEKLFF.

The J gene is TRBJ2-3, the V gene TRBV13, with 9 bases aligning to TRBD1. Germline CDR1 and CDR2: PRHDT and FYEKMQ (reference sequence). V lost 1 base to trimming and J lost 5 bases; unmatched junction nucleotides: 7. The CDR3 has 16 amino acids. CDR3 nucleotide sequence: TGTGCCAGCAGCTTAGCTCTGGACAGGGGCAGAGATACGCAGTATTTT. Its protein is CASSLALDRGRDTQYF. Filled out from reference TRBV13 and TRBJ2-3, the complete variable domain reads AAGVIQSPRHLIKEKRETATLKCYPIPRHDTVYWYQQGPGQDPQFLISFYEKMQSDKGSIPDRFSAQQFSDYHSELNMSSLELGDSALYFCASSLALDRGRDTQYFGPGTRLTVL.

V and J are TRBV5-1 and TRBJ1-5; D gene uncertain. The V end lost 5 bases, the J end lost 0 bases, and 9 bases lay between the germline ends. This CDR3 region has 14 residues. Per the germline V gene, CDR1 is SGHRS and CDR2 is YFSETQ. As DNA, the CDR3 is TGCGCCAGCAGTTCTTTAGATAGCAATCAGCCCCAGCATTTT. It is translated as CASSSLDSNQPQHF.

The chain is built from TRBV6-5 and TRBJ2-5; D gene ambiguous. The CDR3 loop spans 14 amino acids. Germline V lookup: CDR1 MNHEY, CDR2 SVGAGI. Trimming took 0 bases from V and 4 from J, leaving 9 bases between them. CDR3 region: CASSYSLPGETQYF. The CDR3 coding sequence is TGTGCCAGCAGTTACTCGCTTCCAGGAGAGACCCAGTACTTC.

CDR3 protein: CASGLSTGGSIRGYTF. The CDR3 bases are TGTGCTAGTGGTTTATCTACAGGGGGGAGCATCCGTGGCTACACCTTC. The chain recombines TRBV12-5 with TRBJ1-2; the match to TRBD1 covers 8 bases. CDR1 and CDR2 from the germline V gene are LGHNT and FRNRAP. V gave up 3 bases and J gave up 7 bases; unmatched junction bases: 13. This CDR3 region has 16 residues.

The J gene is TRBJ1-2, the V gene TRBV20-1; 7 nucleotides agree with TRBD1. The CDR3 sequence is 14 residues long. Unmatched junction bases numbered 12, after V lost 3 bases and J lost 8 bases. The germline gives CDR1 DFQATT, CDR2 SNEGSKA (reference sequence). The CDR3 loop reads CSASPPRGLGGYTF. The CDR3 nucleotides read TGCAGTGCTAGTCCCCCTAGGGGGCTAGGGGGCTACACCTTC.

This clone has only one observation. The rearrangement uses TRBV16 and TRBJ2-2; D not certain. V was cut by 2 bases and J by 9 bases, with 13 bases left in between. CDR1 is KGHSY, CDR2 FQNENV, per germline. The CDR3 has 14 residues. CDR3 nucleotide sequence: TGTGCCAGCAGCCAACAAGGATTTCTAAGGGAGCTGTTTTTT. It is translated as CASSQQGFLRELFF.

This clone was picked up one time. The chain has TRBV7-9 and TRBJ1-1, with D tentatively TRBD1 (6 bases). V dropped 5 bases and J dropped 1 base, with 14 bases sitting between them. The CDR3 runs 15 residues. Per the germline V gene, CDR1 is SEHNR and CDR2 is FQNEAQ (reference sequence). This CDR3 is CASSPRQDPNTEAFF. Here the CDR3 DNA reads TGTGCCAGCAGCCCCCGACAGGACCCGAACACTGAAGCTTTCTTT.

The rearrangement links TRBV28 to TRBJ1-2; TRBD1 matches 12 bases. The CDR3 is made up of 15 amino acids. Unmatched junction bases numbered 5, after V lost 5 bases and J lost 4 bases. Germline V gives CDR1 MDHEN, CDR2 SYDVKM. CDR3 nucleotides: TGTGCCAGCAGTCCCGGGACAGGGGGCTCCTATGGCTACACCTTC. Translating it yields CASSPGTGGSYGYTF.

This clone is a singleton in its sample. The genes are TRBV6-2 or TRBV6-3 and TRBJ1-6, with 8 bases lining up with TRBD1. CDR1 MNHEY and CDR2 SVGEGT come from the germline V gene. Germline trimming cut 5 bases from V and 7 bases from J; bases unmatched to any gene: 7. CDR3 size: 15 residues. CDR3 residues: CASSQPGQGNSPLHF. CDR3 nucleotide sequence: TGTGCCAGCAGTCAGCCAGGACAGGGAAATTCACCCCTCCACTTT.

J is TRBJ1-5 and V is TRBV5-1, with D unclear. CDR1 SGHRS and CDR2 YFSETQ come from the germline V gene. Deletions cut 0 bases from V and 3 bases from J, with 10 bases between. The CDR3 has 15 amino acids. The CDR3 nucleotides are TGCGCCAGCAGCTTGGATGGTTTTTTCAATCAGCCCCAGCATTTT. Translated, it gives CASSLDGFFNQPQHF.

CDR3 coding DNA: TGTGCCAGCAGCTTAGATCTTCCAGCGGGGGGTACCGGGGAGCTGTTTTTT. This codes for CASSLDLPAGGTGELFF. The chain is built from TRBV11-3 and TRBJ2-2; 9 bases fit TRBD2. Germline CDR1 is SGHNT and CDR2 is YENEEA. V shed 0 bases and J 5 bases; nucleotides not matched to a gene: 7. CDR3 length equals 17 residues.

The chain uses TRBV7-3 and TRBJ2-7; the D is unclear. V dropped 0 bases and J dropped 6 bases, with 15 bases sitting between them. Germline CDR1 is SGHTA and CDR2 is FQGTGA. The length of the CDR3 is 15 residues. CDR3 amino acids: CASSLTAATPGEQYF. In DNA, the CDR3 is TGTGCCAGCAGCTTAACGGCAGCTACTCCTGGCGAGCAGTACTTC.

This clone appeared a few times. V gene TRBV19 combines with J gene TRBJ1-3; D is unclear. This CDR3 has 12 amino acids. The ends were cut back, 10 bases at V and 0 bases at J, with 7 bases in the middle. Germline CDR1 LNHDA, CDR2 SQIVND (reference sequence). The CDR3 region has the DNA TGTGCCACCCAGAGCTCTGGAAACACCATATATTTT. This codes for CATQSSGNTIYF.